These 8 T cell receptor beta chains originate from one sample sequenced in a study of regulatory T cells in long-lasting Graves disease (dated by TCRdb to the early 2020s). Library prep was done by multiplex PCR. The listed sequencing device is Illumina HiSeq 4000. CDR3 regions were amplified by Arm-PCR with iRepertoire HTBI primers to construct TCR beta libraries. TCRdb's own reprocessing of the public reads used fastp at Q25 and MiXCR and kept productive beta chains. Rows merge per CDR3 protein into single entries with the most common DNA and genes. This sample is represented by approximately 500,000 distinct CDR3 sequences; approximately 21% of them were singletons. The ten largest clones add up to 6.5% to 9% of the sample. The time point label for this specimen denotes: persistent/refractory GD, antithyroid drugs over 5 years with positive TRAb. For both TCR sequencing and RNA sequencing, RNA was extracted from PBMCs in TRIzol.

Sequenced material: peripheral blood mononuclear cells (PBMCs), taken when the disease was refractory, from a patient treated with antithyroid drugs. These receptors came from a female donor with Graves disease.

As for this clonotype: A much bigger clone sits one base away, suggesting this may be a read error. This CDR3 is CASSKTGTGGGYTEALF. The CDR3 region has the DNA TGTGCCAGCAGTAAAACCGGGACAGGGGGAGGGTACACTGAAGCTCTCTTT. This sequence joins TRBV7-8 and TRBJ1-1, with 11 bases identical to TRBD1. In germline, CDR1 is SGHVS, CDR2 FQNEAQ. The CDR3 is 17 residues long.

The gene calls are TRBV6-1 and TRBJ2-7, with 8 bases aligning to TRBD2. J lost 0 bases, V lost 7 bases, and 8 bases had no gene match. Germline V gives CDR1 MNHNS, CDR2 SASEGT. The CDR3 is made up of 15 amino acids. CDR3 sequence: CASNQAGGLSYEQYF. In DNA, the CDR3 is TGTGCCAGCAACCAGGCGGGGGGCCTCTCCTACGAGCAGTACTTC.

This clonotype was counted many times. The V call is TRBV7-9, the J call TRBJ2-5; no clear D. This CDR3 is 16 amino acids long. Trimming left V 1 base short and J 4 bases short, with 16 bases between. CDR1 SEHNR and CDR2 FQNEAQ come from the germline V gene (reference sequence). Here the CDR3 reads CASSLEFSPSPETQYF. CDR3 in DNA: TGTGCCAGCAGCTTAGAATTTAGTCCCAGCCCAGAGACCCAGTACTTC.

The chain carries TRBV20-1 and TRBJ1-1, with no clear D. Germline loops: CDR1 DFQATT, CDR2 SNEGSKA (reference sequence). The ends were cut back, 1 base at V and 0 bases at J, with 3 bases in the middle. The CDR3 runs 12 residues. The CDR3 here is CSARVVNTEAFF. As DNA, the CDR3 is TGCAGTGCTAGAGTGGTGAACACTGAAGCTTTCTTT.

This clonotype has ten or more counts. V usage is TRBV2 and J usage is TRBJ1-4; a possible D gene is TRBD1 (5 bases). CDR3 size: 15 residues. Germline assignment: CDR1 SNHLY and CDR2 FYNNEI. Trimming removed 3 bases from V and 2 bases from J, with 10 bases in between. The CDR3 protein is CASSDSRGTNEKLFF. In nucleotides, the CDR3 is TGTGCCAGCAGTGATAGTAGGGGTACTAATGAAAAACTGTTTTTT.

This clonotype was seen ten or more times. This chain connects TRBV12-3 or TRBV12-4 to TRBJ1-1; D remains unclear. V was pared by 0 bases and J by 6 bases, with 11 bases between. The CDR3 length is 14 residues. This chain's CDR3 is CASSLARDYAEAFF. CDR3 nucleotide sequence: TGTGCCAGCAGTTTAGCAAGAGATTACGCTGAAGCTTTCTTT.

A note on this clonotype: Germline is not matched at one junction end, which may reflect a read error. The chain employs TRBV28 and TRBJ1-3; 8 nucleotides agree with TRBD1. Germline CDR1 and CDR2: MDHEN and SYDVKM. CDR3 length: 15 residues. The CDR3 coding sequence is TGTGCCAGCAGACCTGGACAGGGCTCTGGAACCACCATATATTTT. The encoded protein is CASRPGQGSGTTIYF. The variable domain in full, with the rest retrieved from reference TRBV28 and TRBJ1-3, is DVKVTQSSRYLVKRTGEKVFLECVQDMDHENMFWYRQDPGLGLRLIYFSYDVKMKEKGDIPEGYSVSREKKERFSLILESASTNQTSMYLCASRPGQGSGTTIYFGEGSWLTVV.

This clonotype has at least ten counts. The rearrangement links TRBV7-8 to TRBJ1-4, with 7 positions matching TRBD1. The CDR3 loop spans 16 amino acids. The germline CDR1 and CDR2 sequences are SGHVS and FQNEAQ. Losses at the gene ends were 2 bases for V and 6 bases for J; bases not matched to a gene: 9. This chain's CDR3 is CASSLTGAQGDEKLFF. CDR3 nucleotides: TGTGCCAGCAGCTTAACTGGCGCCCAGGGGGATGAAAAACTGTTTTTT.